Here is one T cell receptor (beta chain) with its context. This sample was included in a study of response to subunit inactivated influenza vaccine. Using its own MiXCR run on the RT-PCR reads, TCRdb lists one record per CDR3 protein. The sample has fewer than 200,000 distinct CDR3 sequences; around 9% are singletons. The V and J ends lost 3 bases and 7 bases respectively, with 9 bases between them. CDR3 length: 12 residues. Germline loops: CDR1 LNHDA, CDR2 SQIVND (reference sequence). V and J are TRBV19 and TRBJ1-2; D may be TRBD1 (6 bases). This receptor was identified in a man between 45 and 60 years old who received an inactivated influenza vaccine. Here the sequenced sample was non-naive T cells sorted from PBMCs, taken on the day of vaccination. The CDR3 loop reads CASSIGQSGYTF. The CDR3 nucleotides are TGTGCCAGTAGTATCGGACAGAGTGGCTACACCTTC.